This T cell receptor beta chain appears in the sequencing data of a study of shared clonotypes between healthy human individuals. Whole-study results and caveats: Though the depth was large, rarefaction showed that sorted-subset sequencing was incomplete.

Comments on this clone: The antigen remains unidentified.

This CDR3 is built from 13 residues. Germline V gene lookup returns CDR1 SNHLY and CDR2 FYNNEI. Deletions cut 8 bases from V and 1 base from J, with 11 bases between. Sorted-subset replicate PCR reactions were performed with 200 ng DNA, corresponding to about 32,000 T cell genomes. Repertoires were generated with immunoSEQ multiplex PCR, while TCRdb's copy carries only in-frame clones and drops some. The sample holds 800,000 to 1,200,000 clones; around three quarters are singletons and the top ten take approximately 0.5%. This chain joins TRBV2 and TRBJ1-1, with TRBD1 as a possible D gene (6 bases). Sequences were obtained from memory CD4+ T cells from PBMCs. Indicated subset: CD45RA-negative fraction. The TCR comes from a man aged 18 to 29 in good health. Some clones in this sample may be carry-over from other donors' samples. The CDR3 region is CASQGKQNTEAFF. The CDR3, as DNA: TGTGCCAGCCAGGGGAAACAGAACACTGAAGCTTTCTTT.